This T cell receptor beta chain comes out of a study of blood T cell repertoires in COVID-19. Study-level background: There were acute and convalescent COVID-19 samples, and they came from the United States, Italy and Spain. Sources were T cells, B-cell-depleted T cells, or PBMCs; the material itself was cDNA or gDNA.

Original analysis: Using reference gene primer amplification, nucleated cell counts were estimated. The repertoire was sequenced with immunoSEQ multiplex PCR; TCRdb's copy has only in-frame clones and lacks some. V, J and clone size derive from that table, while D and trimming were established from the DNA sequence. The sample has roughly 400,000 clones; around 87% are singletons. The CDR3 runs to 14 residues. In germline, CDR1 is SGHDN, CDR2 FVKESK. The junction had 13 bases not matched to a gene; V was cut back by 6 bases and J by 9 bases. Seattle patients were enrolled while actively infected and followed longitudinally.

The sequenced material came from peripheral blood. This TCR was recovered from an older woman with COVID-19, enrolled during active disease. This sequence joins TRBV14 and TRBJ1-1, with 7 positions matching TRBD1. The CDR3 DNA reads as TGTGCCAGCAGTCAGAGGCGCTCAGGGGGTAAAGCTTTCTTT. Translated, it gives CASSQRRSGGKAFF.